This TCR beta chain stems from a study of control samples from healthy donors and cancer patients. V trimming: 3 bases; J trimming: 8 bases; junction bases outside the gene matches: 3. Germline assignment: CDR1 LNHDA and CDR2 SQIVND (reference sequence). This CDR3 region has 14 residues. Some clones are missing from TCRdb's copy, which holds only in-frame ones; the method was immunoSEQ multiplex PCR. Of around 150,000 clones in the sample, around 95% are singletons; the top ten hold under 8.5%. Sequencing was carried out using blood. The receptor's source is a woman aged 40 to 49 in good health. The chain has TRBV19 and TRBJ1-6, with TRBD1 matching over 8 bases. CDR3 DNA sequence: TGTGCCAGTAGTATCGGACAGGGATATTCACCCCTCCACTTT. Its translation is CASSIGQGYSPLHF.